This T cell receptor (beta chain) was found in a study of T cells in Graves' hyperthyroidism and ophthalmopathy. Study-wide context: Initial diagnosis, before any treatment, was when peripheral blood was collected.

RNA transcripts provided the source from which TCR beta CDR3 regions were amplified. With the HTBI primer set, the TCR CDR3 went through a first round of RT-PCR. TCRdb reanalysed the multiplex PCR reads using MiXCR and keeps one entry per CDR3 protein. The data show under 350,000 distinct CDR3 sequences, with about a sixth seen just once and around 61% held by the top ten. This clonotype was detected ten times or more. Its antigen is currently unknown. Study conclusions and caveats: By a 13 V-J model, ophthalmopathy was set apart from stable hyperthyroidism. Clonotypes that were expanded in thyroid above 0.001 mostly appeared in blood too.

The study included ophthalmopathy patients with Clinical Activity Score at least 3, NOSPECS grade at least 4 and duration under 3 months. Sequencing was performed on blood. The TCR was taken from a woman aged 60 to 75 with Graves' ophthalmopathy.

The DNA of the CDR3 is TGTGCCTGGAGTGCCGACAGGGCCTCTGGAAACACCATATATTTT. Translation gives CAWSADRASGNTIYF. The chain links TRBV30 to TRBJ1-3, with 7 bases lining up with TRBD1. CDR1 is GTSNPN, CDR2 SVGIG, per germline (reference sequence). The CDR3 is 15 residues long. With 1 base clipped from V and 0 bases from J, the junction kept 3 bases outside the gene matches. The complete variable domain, with remaining parts taken from reference TRBV30 and TRBJ1-3, reads SQTIHQWPATLVQPVGSPLSLECTVEGTSNPNLYWYRQAAGRGLQLLFYSVGIGQISSEVPQNLSASRPQDRQFILSSKKLLLSDSGFYLCAWSADRASGNTIYFGEGSWLTVV.